This TCR beta chain originates from a study of CD8 T cells in ankylosing spondylitis. Study outcomes and limitations: Earlier studies detected some motif variants in reactive arthritis synovial fluid and blood. As reported, disease-linked clones showed significant enrichment in matched ankylosing spondylitis synovial fluid.

TCRdb re-derived calls from the 5' RACE reads in MiXCR, one entry per CDR3 protein. The sample yields 380,000 or so distinct CDR3 sequences, roughly 22% seen once. Germline lookup yields CDR1 SGHDT and CDR2 YYEEEE. Trimming shortened V by 0 bases and J by 1 base, and 11 bases separated the two germline ends. The CDR3 extends over 15 amino acids. Only a few counts were recorded for this clonotype. Its cognate antigen is unknown. The clonotype comes from a male donor with ankylosing spondylitis or in good health (not recorded which). The chain uses TRBV5-6 and TRBJ2-7, with D unclear. Specimen: blood, either unsorted or a sorted T cell fraction (not recorded which). For the CDR3, the DNA is TGTGCCAGCAGCTTGGTGGGCTCAGAGTCCTACGAGCAGTACTTC. Protein product: CASSLVGSESYEQYF.